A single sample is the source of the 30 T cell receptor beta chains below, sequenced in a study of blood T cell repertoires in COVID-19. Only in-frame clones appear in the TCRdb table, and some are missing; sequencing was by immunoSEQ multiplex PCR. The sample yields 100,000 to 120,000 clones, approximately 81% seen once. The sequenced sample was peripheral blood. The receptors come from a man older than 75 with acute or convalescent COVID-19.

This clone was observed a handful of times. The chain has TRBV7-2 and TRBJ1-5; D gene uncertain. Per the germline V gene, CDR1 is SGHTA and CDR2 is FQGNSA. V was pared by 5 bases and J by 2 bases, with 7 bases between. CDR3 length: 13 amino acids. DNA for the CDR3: TGTGCCAGCAGCGGGCAGGGCAATCAGCCCCAGCATTTT. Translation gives CASSGQGNQPQHF. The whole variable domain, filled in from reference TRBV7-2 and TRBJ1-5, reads GAGVSQSPSNKVTEKGKDVELRCDPISGHTALYWYRQSLGQGLEFLIYFQGNSAPDKSGLPSDRFSAERTGGSVSTLTIQRTQQEDSAVYLCASSGQGNQPQHFGDGTRLSIL.

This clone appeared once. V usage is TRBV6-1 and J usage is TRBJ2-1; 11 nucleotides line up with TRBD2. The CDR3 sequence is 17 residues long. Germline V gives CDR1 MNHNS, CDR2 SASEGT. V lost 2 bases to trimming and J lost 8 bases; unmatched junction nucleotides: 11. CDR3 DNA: TGTGCCAGCAGTGAAATGGAGGGGGCTAGCGGGAGGCATGAGCAGTTCTTC. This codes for CASSEMEGASGRHEQFF.

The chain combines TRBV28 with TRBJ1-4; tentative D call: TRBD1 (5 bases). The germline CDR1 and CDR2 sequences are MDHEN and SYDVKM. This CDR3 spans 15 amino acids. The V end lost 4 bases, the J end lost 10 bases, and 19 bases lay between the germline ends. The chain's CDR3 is CASSSVGEANGKLFF. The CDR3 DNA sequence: TGTGCCAGCAGTTCCGTAGGGGAGGCTAACGGAAAACTGTTTTTT. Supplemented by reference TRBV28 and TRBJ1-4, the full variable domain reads DVKVTQSSRYLVKRTGEKVFLECVQDMDHENMFWYRQDPGLGLRLIYFSYDVKMKEKGDIPEGYSVSREKKERFSLILESASTNQTSMYLCASSSVGEANGKLFFGSGTQLSVL.

This CDR3 reads CASSLDSTYEQYF. The CDR3 DNA reads as TGTGCCAGCAGTTTAGACTCAACCTACGAGCAGTACTTC. The chain links TRBV12-3 or TRBV12-4 to TRBJ2-7; D call uncertain. This CDR3 comprises 13 residues. Trimming left V 1 base short and J 2 bases short, with 6 bases between.

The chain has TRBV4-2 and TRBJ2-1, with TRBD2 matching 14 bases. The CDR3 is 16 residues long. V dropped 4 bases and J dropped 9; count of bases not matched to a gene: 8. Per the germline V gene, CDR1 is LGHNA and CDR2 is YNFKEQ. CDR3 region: CASSLEGLAGAGEQFF. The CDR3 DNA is TGTGCCAGCAGCCTCGAGGGACTAGCGGGAGCAGGTGAGCAGTTCTTC.

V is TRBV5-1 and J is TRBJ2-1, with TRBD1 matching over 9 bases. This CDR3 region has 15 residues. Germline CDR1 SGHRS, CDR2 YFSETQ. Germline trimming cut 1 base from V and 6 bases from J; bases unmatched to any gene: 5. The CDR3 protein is CASSLLGQGINEQFF. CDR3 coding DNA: TGCGCCAGCAGCTTGCTTGGACAGGGGATCAATGAGCAGTTCTTC. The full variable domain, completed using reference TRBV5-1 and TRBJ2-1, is KAGVTQTPRYLIKTRGQQVTLSCSPISGHRSVSWYQQTPGQGLQFLFEYFSETQRNKGNFPGRFSGRQFSNSRSEMNVSTLELGDSALYLCASSLLGQGINEQFFGPGTRLTVL.

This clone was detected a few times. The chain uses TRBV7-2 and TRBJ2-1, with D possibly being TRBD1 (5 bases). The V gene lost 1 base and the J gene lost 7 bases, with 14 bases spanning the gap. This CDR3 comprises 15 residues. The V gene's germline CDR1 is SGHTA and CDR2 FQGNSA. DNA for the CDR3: TGTGCCAGCAGCTTAGGGCCAGGGCCGGAGAATGAGCAGTTCTTC. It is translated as CASSLGPGPENEQFF.

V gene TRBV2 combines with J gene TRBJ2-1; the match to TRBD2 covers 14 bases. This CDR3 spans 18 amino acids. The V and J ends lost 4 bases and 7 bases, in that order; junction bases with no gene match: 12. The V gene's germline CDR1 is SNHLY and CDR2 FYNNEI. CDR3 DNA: TGTGCCAGCAGTGTCGGGGGACTAGCGGGAGATCTACGGAATGAGCAGTTCTTC. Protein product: CASSVGGLAGDLRNEQFF.

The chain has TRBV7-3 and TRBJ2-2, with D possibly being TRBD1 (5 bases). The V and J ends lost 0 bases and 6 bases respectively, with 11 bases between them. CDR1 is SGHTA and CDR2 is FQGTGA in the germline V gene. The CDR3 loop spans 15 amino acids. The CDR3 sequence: CASSLTAGFAGELFF. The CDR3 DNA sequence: TGTGCCAGCAGCTTAACGGCAGGGTTTGCCGGGGAGCTGTTTTTT.

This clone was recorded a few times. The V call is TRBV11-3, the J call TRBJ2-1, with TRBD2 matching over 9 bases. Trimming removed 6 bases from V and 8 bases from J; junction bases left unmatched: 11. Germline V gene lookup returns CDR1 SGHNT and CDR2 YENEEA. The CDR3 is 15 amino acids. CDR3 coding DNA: TGTGCCAGCAGTTTTAGCGGGAGTGGGGGGGATGAGCAGTTCTTC. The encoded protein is CASSFSGSGGDEQFF.

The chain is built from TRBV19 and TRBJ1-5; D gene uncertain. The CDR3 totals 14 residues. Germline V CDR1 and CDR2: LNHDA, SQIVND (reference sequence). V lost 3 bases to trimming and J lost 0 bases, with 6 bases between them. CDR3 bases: TGTGCCAGTAGTATCTCCAGTAGCAATCAGCCCCAGCATTTT. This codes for CASSISSSNQPQHF.

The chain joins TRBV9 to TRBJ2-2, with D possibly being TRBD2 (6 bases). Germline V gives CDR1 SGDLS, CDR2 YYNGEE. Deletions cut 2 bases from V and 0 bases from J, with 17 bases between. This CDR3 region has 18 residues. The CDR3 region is CASSVRDSQPPNTGELFF. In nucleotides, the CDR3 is TGTGCCAGCAGCGTCCGGGACTCACAACCTCCGAACACCGGGGAGCTGTTTTTT.

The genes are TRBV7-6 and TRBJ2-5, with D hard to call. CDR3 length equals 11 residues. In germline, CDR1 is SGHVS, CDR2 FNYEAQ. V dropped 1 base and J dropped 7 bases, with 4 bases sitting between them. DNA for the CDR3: TGTGCCAGCAGCTTAGGTCTGACCCAGTACTTC. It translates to CASSLGLTQYF.

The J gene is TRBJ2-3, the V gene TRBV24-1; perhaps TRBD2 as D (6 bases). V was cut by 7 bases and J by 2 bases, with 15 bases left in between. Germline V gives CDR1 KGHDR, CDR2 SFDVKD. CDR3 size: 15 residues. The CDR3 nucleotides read TGTGCCACCAGCGGGGGAGCGGGTGTCACAGATACGCAGTATTTT. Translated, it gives CATSGGAGVTDTQYF.

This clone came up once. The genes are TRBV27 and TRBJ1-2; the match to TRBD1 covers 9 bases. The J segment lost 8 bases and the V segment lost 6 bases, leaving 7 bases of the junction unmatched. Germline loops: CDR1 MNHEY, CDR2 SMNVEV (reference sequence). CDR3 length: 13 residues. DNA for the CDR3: TGTGCCAGCAGGCCCACAGGGGGCGGAGGCTACACCTTC. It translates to CASRPTGGGGYTF.

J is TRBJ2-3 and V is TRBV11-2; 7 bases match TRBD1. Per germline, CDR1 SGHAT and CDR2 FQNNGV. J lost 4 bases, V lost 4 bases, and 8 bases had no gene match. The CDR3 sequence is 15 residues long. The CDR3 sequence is CASSSYRGKADTQYF. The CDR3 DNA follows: TGTGCCAGCAGCTCGTACAGGGGAAAGGCAGATACGCAGTATTTT. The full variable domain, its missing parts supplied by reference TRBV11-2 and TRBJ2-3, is EAGVAQSPRYKIIEKRQSVAFWCNPISGHATLYWYQQILGQGPKLLIQFQNNGVVDDSQLPKDRFSAERLKGVDSTLKIQPAKLEDSAVYLCASSSYRGKADTQYFGPGTRLTVL.

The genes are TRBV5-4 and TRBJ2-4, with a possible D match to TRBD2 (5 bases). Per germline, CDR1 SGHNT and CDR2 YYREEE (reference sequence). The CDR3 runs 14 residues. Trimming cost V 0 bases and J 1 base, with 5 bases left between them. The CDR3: CASSLAGAKNIQYF. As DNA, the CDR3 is TGTGCCAGCAGCTTGGCGGGGGCCAAAAACATTCAGTACTTC.

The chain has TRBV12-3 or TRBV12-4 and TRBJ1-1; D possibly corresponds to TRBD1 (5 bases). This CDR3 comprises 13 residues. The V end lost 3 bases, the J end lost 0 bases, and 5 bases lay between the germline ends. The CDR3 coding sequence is TGTGCCAGCAGTTTGACAGTGAACACTGAAGCTTTCTTT. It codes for CASSLTVNTEAFF.

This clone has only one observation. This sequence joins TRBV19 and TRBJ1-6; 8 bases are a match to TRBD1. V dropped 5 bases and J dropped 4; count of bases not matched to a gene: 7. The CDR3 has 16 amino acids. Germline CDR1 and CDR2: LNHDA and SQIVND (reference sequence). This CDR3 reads CASSVGQGFYNSPLHF. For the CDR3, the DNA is TGTGCCAGTAGTGTCGGACAGGGATTTTATAATTCACCCCTCCACTTT.

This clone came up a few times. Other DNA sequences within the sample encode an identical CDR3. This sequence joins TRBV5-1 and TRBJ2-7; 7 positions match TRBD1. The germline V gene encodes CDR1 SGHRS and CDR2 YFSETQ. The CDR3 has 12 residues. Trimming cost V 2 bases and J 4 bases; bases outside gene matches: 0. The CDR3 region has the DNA TGCGCCAGCAGCTTACAGGGGTACGAGCAGTACTTC. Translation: CASSLQGYEQYF.

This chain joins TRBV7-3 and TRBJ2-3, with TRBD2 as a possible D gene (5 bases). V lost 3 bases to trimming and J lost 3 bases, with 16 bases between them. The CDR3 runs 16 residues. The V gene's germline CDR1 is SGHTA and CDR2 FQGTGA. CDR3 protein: CASSLDWTPGTDTQYF. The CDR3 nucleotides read TGTGCCAGCAGCTTGGACTGGACCCCCGGGACAGATACGCAGTATTTT. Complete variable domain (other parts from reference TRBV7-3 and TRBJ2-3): GAGVSQTPSNKVTEKGKYVELRCDPISGHTALYWYRQSLGQGPEFLIYFQGTGAADDSGLPNDRFFAVRPEGSVSTLKIQRTERGDSAVYLCASSLDWTPGTDTQYFGPGTRLTVL.

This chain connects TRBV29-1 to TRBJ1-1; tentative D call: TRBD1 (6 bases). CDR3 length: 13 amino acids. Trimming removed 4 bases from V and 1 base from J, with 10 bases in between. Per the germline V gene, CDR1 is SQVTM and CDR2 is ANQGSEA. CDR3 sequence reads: CSVVRGGNTEAFF. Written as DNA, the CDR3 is TGCAGCGTTGTCAGGGGTGGGAACACTGAAGCTTTCTTT. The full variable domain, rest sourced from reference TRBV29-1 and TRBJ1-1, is SAVISQKPSRDICQRGTSLTIQCQVDSQVTMMFWYRQQPGQSLTLIATANQGSEATYESGFVIDKFPISRPNLTFSTLTVSNMSPEDSSIYLCSVVRGGNTEAFFGQGTRLTVV.

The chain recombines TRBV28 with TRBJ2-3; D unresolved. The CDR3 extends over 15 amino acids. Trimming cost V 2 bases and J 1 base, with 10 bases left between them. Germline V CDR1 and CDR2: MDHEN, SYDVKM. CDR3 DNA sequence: TGTGCCAGCAGTTTAGAGGCGGTCGGCACAGATACGCAGTATTTT. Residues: CASSLEAVGTDTQYF.

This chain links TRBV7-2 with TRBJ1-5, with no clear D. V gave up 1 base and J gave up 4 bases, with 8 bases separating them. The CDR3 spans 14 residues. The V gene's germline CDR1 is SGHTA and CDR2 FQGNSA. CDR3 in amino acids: CASSLGRVNQPQHF. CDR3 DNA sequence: TGTGCCAGCAGCTTAGGTCGCGTTAATCAGCCCCAGCATTTT.

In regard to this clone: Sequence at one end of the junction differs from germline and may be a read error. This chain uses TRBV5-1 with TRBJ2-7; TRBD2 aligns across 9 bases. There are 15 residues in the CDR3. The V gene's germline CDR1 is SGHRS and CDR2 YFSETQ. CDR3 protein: CASSPSGTSSHEQYF. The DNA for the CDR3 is TGCGCCAGCAGCCCATCGGGGACTAGCTCCCACGAGCAGTACTTC.

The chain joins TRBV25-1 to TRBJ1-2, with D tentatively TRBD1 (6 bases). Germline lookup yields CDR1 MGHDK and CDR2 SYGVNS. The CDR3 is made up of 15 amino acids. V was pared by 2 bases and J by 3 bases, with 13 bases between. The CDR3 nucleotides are TGTGCCAGCAGTGAACCTTCCAGGGGAGACTATGGCTACACCTTC. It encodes CASSEPSRGDYGYTF.

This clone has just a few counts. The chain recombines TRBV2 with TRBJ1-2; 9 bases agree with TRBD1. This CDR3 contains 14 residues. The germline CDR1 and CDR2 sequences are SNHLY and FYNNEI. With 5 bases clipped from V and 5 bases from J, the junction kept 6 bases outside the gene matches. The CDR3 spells CASSPDRGWYGYTF. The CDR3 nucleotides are TGTGCCAGCAGTCCCGACAGGGGGTGGTATGGCTACACCTTC.

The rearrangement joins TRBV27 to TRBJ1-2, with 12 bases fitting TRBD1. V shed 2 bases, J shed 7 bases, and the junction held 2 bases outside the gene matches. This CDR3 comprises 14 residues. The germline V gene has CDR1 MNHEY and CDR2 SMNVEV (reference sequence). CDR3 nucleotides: TGTGCCAGCAGTTTAGGGACAGGGGGCTTTGGCTACACCTTC. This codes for CASSLGTGGFGYTF.

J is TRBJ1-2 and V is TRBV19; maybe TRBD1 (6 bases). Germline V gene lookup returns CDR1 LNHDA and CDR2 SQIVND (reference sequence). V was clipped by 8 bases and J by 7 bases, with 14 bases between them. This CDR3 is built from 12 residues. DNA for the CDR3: TGTGCCAGTGGATGGGGGCGAGGTGGCTACACCTTC. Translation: CASGWGRGGYTF. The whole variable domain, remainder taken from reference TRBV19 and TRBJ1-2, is DGGITQSPKYLFRKEGQNVTLSCEQNLNHDAMYWYRQDPGQGLRLIYYSQIVNDFQKGDIAEGYSVSREKKESFPLTVTSAQKNPTAFYLCASGWGRGGYTFGSGTRLTVV.

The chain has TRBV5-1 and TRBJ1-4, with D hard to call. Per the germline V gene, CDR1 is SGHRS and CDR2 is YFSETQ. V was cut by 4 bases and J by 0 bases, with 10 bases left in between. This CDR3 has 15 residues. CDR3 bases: TGCGCCAGCAGCCGGAGGGAGGCAACTAATGAAAAACTGTTTTTT. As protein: CASSRREATNEKLFF. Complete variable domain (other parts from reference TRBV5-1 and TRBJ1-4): KAGVTQTPRYLIKTRGQQVTLSCSPISGHRSVSWYQQTPGQGLQFLFEYFSETQRNKGNFPGRFSGRQFSNSRSEMNVSTLELGDSALYLCASSRREATNEKLFFGSGTQLSVL.